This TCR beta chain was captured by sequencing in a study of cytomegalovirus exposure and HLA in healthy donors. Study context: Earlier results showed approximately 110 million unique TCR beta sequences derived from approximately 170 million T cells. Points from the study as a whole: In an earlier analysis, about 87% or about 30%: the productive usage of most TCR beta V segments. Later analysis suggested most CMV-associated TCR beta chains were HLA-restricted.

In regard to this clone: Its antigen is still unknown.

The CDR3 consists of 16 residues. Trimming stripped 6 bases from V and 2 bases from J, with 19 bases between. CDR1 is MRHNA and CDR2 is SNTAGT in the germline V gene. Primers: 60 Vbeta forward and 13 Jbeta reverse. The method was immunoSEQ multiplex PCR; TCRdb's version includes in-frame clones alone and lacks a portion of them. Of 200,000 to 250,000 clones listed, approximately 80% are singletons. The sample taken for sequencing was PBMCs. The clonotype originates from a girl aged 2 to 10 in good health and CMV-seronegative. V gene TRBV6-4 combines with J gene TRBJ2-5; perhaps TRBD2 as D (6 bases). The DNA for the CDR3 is TGTGCCAGCAGGAAGGACCCTTGGGGGGTGCAAGAGACCCAGTACTTC. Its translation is CASRKDPWGVQETQYF.